This record covers a single T cell receptor (beta chain). Original handling: Estimation of nucleated cell counts was performed using reference gene primer amplification. Clones were read by immunoSEQ multiplex PCR, and TCRdb kept only the in-frame ones, dropping some. The DNA gave D and trimming, while V, J and clone size come from that table. The repertoire holds about 110,000 clones, around four fifths seen once, with 7.9% in the top ten. Trimming left V 4 bases short and J 7 bases short, with 8 bases between. CDR3 length: 13 amino acids. The V gene's germline CDR1 is MNHEY and CDR2 SVGAGI. This entry is derived from a study of blood T cell repertoires in COVID-19. Study at large: COVID-19 samples, acute and convalescent, were from the United States, Italy and Spain. PBMCs, B-cell-depleted T cells, or T cells provided the cDNA or gDNA that made up the material.

The sequence came from a man aged 70 or older with acute or convalescent COVID-19. The rearrangement uses TRBV6-5 and TRBJ1-6; no clear D. The source material was peripheral blood. The CDR3 loop reads CASSFQFNSPLHF. CDR3 bases: TGTGCCAGCAGTTTTCAGTTCAATTCACCCCTCCACTTT.